This T cell receptor (beta chain) appears in the sequencing data of a study of T-cell reconstitution after alpha-beta-depleted transplantation in children. A library of TCRbeta sequences, prepared with unique molecular identifiers, was generated. TCRdb redid the calling of the PCR reads with MiXCR, one entry per CDR3 protein. In the table there are approximately 250,000 distinct CDR3 sequences, more than 20% of which are singletons. About this clonotype: Its specificity is unknown.

Findings and caveats of the study: In some patients, recipient T cells and intrathymic progenitors surviving conditioning explained high day-60 diversity. By about two months after transplant, alpha-beta T cells reportedly arose from several hundred graft clones that had expanded. T-cell numbers and diversity one year post-transplant derived largely from freshly generated T cells.

This TCR was sampled from a girl aged 2-10 years with Fanconi anemia, due to receive a stem cell transplant. The material sequenced was PBMCs, taken before TCRalphabeta/CD19-depleted stem cell transplant.

The CDR3 loop is CAIRVTRMTSTDTQYF. The CDR3 coding sequence is TGTGCCATCAGGGTTACACGGATGACTAGCACAGATACGCAGTATTTT. The V call is TRBV10-3, the J call TRBJ2-3; no reliable D call. The CDR3 is 16 residues long. Trimming took off 6 bases at V and 0 bases at J, with 16 bases between the two ends. The germline gives CDR1 ENHRY, CDR2 SYGVKD.